The 26 T cell receptor beta chains presented below share a single source sample, sequenced in a study of cytomegalovirus exposure and HLA in healthy donors. Using immunoSEQ multiplex PCR, the repertoire was profiled, and TCRdb retains in-frame clones only, with some absent. The sample lists 70,000 to 80,000 clones, 90% to 95% seen once, with around 2.1% in the top ten. Sequencing used PBMCs. These receptors came from a woman between 18 and 29 years old in good health and CMV-seronegative.

The chain is built from TRBV7-9 and TRBJ2-5, with 8 bases identical to TRBD1. V shed 5 bases and J 5 bases; nucleotides not matched to a gene: 13. Germline V gives CDR1 SEHNR, CDR2 FQNEAQ (reference sequence). CDR3 length: 16 residues. The CDR3 DNA is TGTGCCAGCAGCCAAGGCCAACGGGACAGGAGGGAGACCCAGTACTTC. Translation: CASSQGQRDRRETQYF.

The rearrangement uses TRBV6-1 and TRBJ1-1; D unclear. The germline CDR1 and CDR2 sequences are MNHNS and SASEGT. The length of the CDR3 is 14 residues. Trimming took off 10 bases at V and 3 bases at J, with 18 bases between the two ends. Written as DNA, the CDR3 is TGTGCCACAATTCCATTCTTCGGGGACACTGAAGCTTTCTTT. Its protein product is CATIPFFGDTEAFF.

This chain connects TRBV6-6 to TRBJ2-5; 9 bases map to TRBD2. Germline values: CDR1 MNHNY, CDR2 SVGAGI (reference sequence). The V segment lost 2 bases and the J segment 5 bases; nucleotides outside the gene matches: 3. The CDR3 has 14 amino acids. The DNA of the CDR3 is TGTGCCAGCAGTTACGGGCGGGAGGGGGAGACCCAGTACTTC. It codes for CASSYGREGETQYF.

The chain combines TRBV7-9 with TRBJ1-3; D is undetermined. Per germline, CDR1 SEHNR and CDR2 FQNEAQ (reference sequence). The V and J ends lost 1 base and 8 bases respectively, with 12 bases between them. The CDR3 has 14 residues. CDR3 nucleotides: TGTGCCAGCAGCTTAGAGAGGGTGGGCTACACCATATATTTT. Translating it yields CASSLERVGYTIYF.

The rearrangement links TRBV2 to TRBJ2-1; possibly TRBD2 for D (7 bases). V gave up 0 bases and J gave up 2 bases, with 20 bases separating them. Looked up from germline, CDR1 is SNHLY and CDR2 is FYNNEI. The CDR3 covers 19 residues. CDR3: CASSEAGPGGDTPYNEQFF. The CDR3, as DNA: TGTGCCAGCAGTGAAGCGGGGCCGGGGGGCGATACCCCCTACAATGAGCAGTTCTTC.

V usage is TRBV7-9 and J usage is TRBJ2-1; D gene unclear. The CDR3 covers 13 residues. The V end lost 1 base, the J end lost 4 bases, and 5 bases lay between the germline ends. Germline CDR1 SEHNR, CDR2 FQNEAQ (reference sequence). CDR3: CASSLVLYNEQFF. Written as DNA, the CDR3 is TGTGCCAGCAGCTTAGTTCTTTACAATGAGCAGTTCTTC.

This rearrangement joins TRBV9 to TRBJ2-3; TRBD2 agrees at 8 bases. V lost 1 base, J lost 2 bases, and 15 bases stayed unmatched. The length of the CDR3 is 19 residues. Germline V CDR1 and CDR2: SGDLS, YYNGEE. The DNA of the CDR3 is TGTGCCAGCAGCGTACCTCAGGCGGGGGGAACGACAAACACAGATACGCAGTATTTT. Amino acid sequence: CASSVPQAGGTTNTDTQYF.

This clone appeared once. The chain is built from TRBV6-6 and TRBJ2-1; D is uncertain. In germline, CDR1 is MNHNY, CDR2 SVGAGI (reference sequence). Trimming took 0 bases from V and 5 from J, leaving 14 bases between them. This CDR3 contains 16 residues. The CDR3 sequence: CASSYSEVIVDNEQFF. The CDR3 coding sequence is TGTGCCAGCAGTTACTCAGAGGTAATTGTTGACAATGAGCAGTTCTTC.

This clone occurred once. The chain is built from TRBV7-8 and TRBJ2-5; 7 nucleotides agree with TRBD2. The CDR3 contains 14 residues. Germline values: CDR1 SGHVS, CDR2 FQNEAQ. V gave up 5 bases and J gave up 4 bases; unmatched junction bases: 7. DNA for the CDR3: TGTGCCAGCAGCCCCCCGGGGGGAAGAGAGACCCAGTACTTC. Translated: CASSPPGGRETQYF.

The chain couples TRBV6-4 to TRBJ2-1; TRBD1 matches at 9 bases. V shed 3 bases, J shed 6 bases, and the junction held 9 bases outside the gene matches. This CDR3 has 16 residues. Germline CDR1 is MRHNA and CDR2 is SNTAGT. CDR3 DNA sequence: TGTGCCAGCAGTGAACTCCCAGGACAGGGGAGCAATGAGCAGTTCTTC. It yields the protein CASSELPGQGSNEQFF.

This chain connects TRBV21-1 to TRBJ1-5. TRBV21-1 is an annotated pseudogene. The CDR3 extends over 12 amino acids. CDR3: CASSILNQPQHF. Here the CDR3 DNA reads TGTGCCAGCAGCATACTCAATCAGCCCCAGCATTTT.

About this clone: Other DNA sequences of this sample code for an identical CDR3. V and J are TRBV18 and TRBJ2-7; 7 nucleotides line up with TRBD2. The V gene's germline CDR1 is KGHSH and CDR2 LQKENI. This CDR3 region has 13 residues. Trimming took 2 bases from V and 4 from J; bases not matched to a gene: 2. The DNA for the CDR3 is TGTGCCAGCTCACCAGGGGAGGGGTACGAGCAGTACTTC. Its protein product is CASSPGEGYEQYF.

This chain uses TRBV30 with TRBJ1-2, with 9 positions matching TRBD1. The V segment lost 1 base and the J segment 6 bases; nucleotides outside the gene matches: 3. CDR1 and CDR2 from the germline V gene are GTSNPN and SVGIG (reference sequence). The CDR3 has 13 amino acids. DNA for the CDR3: TGTGCCTGGAGTGAGGACAGGGGCAATGGCTACACCTTC. Its translation: CAWSEDRGNGYTF.

The CDR3 protein is CASSLLGTSGSPNEQFF. The CDR3 bases are TGTGCCAGCAGCTTACTGGGGACTAGCGGGAGCCCCAATGAGCAGTTCTTC. The rearrangement joins TRBV7-3 to TRBJ2-1, with 14 bases matching TRBD2. Germline values: CDR1 SGHTA, CDR2 FQGTGA. The length of the CDR3 is 17 residues. The V segment lost 2 bases and the J segment 6 bases; nucleotides outside the gene matches: 6.

The chain links TRBV4-1 to TRBJ1-1; TRBD1 matches 8 bases. Germline values: CDR1 MGHRA, CDR2 YSYEKL. The CDR3 covers 15 residues. V gave up 1 base and J gave up 5 bases; unmatched junction bases: 6. The CDR3: CASSQAFDRGTEAFF. The CDR3, as DNA: TGCGCCAGCAGCCAAGCCTTTGACAGGGGTACTGAAGCTTTCTTT.

This chain joins TRBV4-1 and TRBJ1-5; 7 nucleotides match TRBD1. Germline V gives CDR1 MGHRA, CDR2 YSYEKL. The CDR3 has 18 amino acids. The V gene end was trimmed by 4 bases and the J gene end by 0 bases; junction bases not matched to a gene: 12. The CDR3 DNA is TGCGCCAGCAGCCCATATATGGGACAGCAATATAGCAATCAGCCCCAGCATTTT. Encoded protein: CASSPYMGQQYSNQPQHF.

This chain connects TRBV5-1 to TRBJ1-5, with D perhaps matching TRBD1 (6 bases). CDR1 SGHRS and CDR2 YFSETQ come from the germline V gene. Trimming removed 7 bases from V and 6 bases from J, with 44 bases in between. This CDR3 spans 23 amino acids. The DNA of the CDR3 is TGCGCCAGCCCCATCCTTTTCCGTCCCGTTTCCGGGACATTTAGCGAGGCGGGTCAGCCCCAGCATTTT. As protein: CASPILFRPVSGTFSEAGQPQHF.

The CDR3 loop is CASSELAPQGRSTDTQYF. For the CDR3, the DNA is TGTGCCAGCAGTGAATTGGCCCCCCAGGGGAGATCCACAGATACGCAGTATTTT. The chain links TRBV25-1 to TRBJ2-3; tentative D call: TRBD1 (6 bases). CDR3 size: 18 residues. With 1 base removed from V and 2 bases from J, the gap between germline ends came to 19 bases. In germline, CDR1 is MGHDK, CDR2 SYGVNS.

V and J are TRBV6-1 and TRBJ2-7, with D possibly matching TRBD2 (5 bases). V lost 7 bases, J lost 0 bases, and 16 bases lay in between. CDR3 length equals 15 residues. Germline V gives CDR1 MNHNS, CDR2 SASEGT. The CDR3 region is CASTDPWRSSYEQYF. CDR3 nucleotide sequence: TGTGCCAGCACCGACCCCTGGAGGAGCTCCTACGAGCAGTACTTC.

The genes are TRBV9 and TRBJ2-7; perhaps TRBD2 as D (6 bases). Germline V gene sequence: CDR1 SGDLS, CDR2 YYNGEE. V was cut by 3 bases and J by 3 bases, with 19 bases left in between. The CDR3 length is 16 residues. CDR3: CASSAGTPGEYYEQYF. The CDR3 DNA sequence: TGTGCCAGCAGCGCAGGTACCCCGGGAGAGTACTACGAGCAGTACTTC.

V and J are TRBV28 and TRBJ2-1; 14 bases are a match to TRBD2. The CDR3 has 17 residues. The junction had 10 bases not matched to a gene; V was cut back by 3 bases and J by 9 bases. The germline gives CDR1 MDHEN, CDR2 SYDVKM. The CDR3 sequence is CASSFPGLAGDSGEQFF. CDR3 in DNA: TGTGCCAGCAGTTTCCCGGGACTAGCGGGAGACTCGGGTGAGCAGTTCTTC.

The gene calls are TRBV4-3 and TRBJ2-3; 9 bases map to TRBD2. This CDR3 is 20 amino acids long. Germline V gene data show CDR1 as LGHNA and CDR2 as YSLEER. V trimming: 4 bases; J trimming: 0 bases; junction bases outside the gene matches: 17. The CDR3 here is CASSPEGASGDYFSTDTQYF. The CDR3 bases are TGCGCCAGCAGCCCGGAGGGGGCTAGCGGGGACTATTTTAGCACAGATACGCAGTATTTT.

This chain joins TRBV9 and TRBJ2-2, with 8 positions matching TRBD2. J lost 4 bases, V lost 0 bases, and 11 bases had no gene match. This CDR3 is 18 amino acids long. The germline V gene encodes CDR1 SGDLS and CDR2 YYNGEE. DNA of the CDR3: TGTGCCAGCAGCGTAGACCGGGAGGGCCTGCGAACCACCGGGGAGCTGTTTTTT. This codes for CASSVDREGLRTTGELFF.

The chain links TRBV30 to TRBJ1-2, with TRBD1 matching over 10 bases. The ends lost 2 bases at V and 7 bases at J; junction bases unmatched: 7. Germline CDR1 GTSNPN, CDR2 SVGIG (reference sequence). CDR3 length: 14 amino acids. The CDR3 sequence: CAWSPGQGVIGYTF. Here the CDR3 DNA reads TGTGCCTGGAGTCCCGGACAGGGGGTAATTGGCTACACCTTC.

The chain links TRBV7-9 to TRBJ2-1, with TRBD2 identical over 9 bases. The CDR3 has 15 residues. Germline V gene data show CDR1 as SEHNR and CDR2 as FQNEAQ (reference sequence). J lost 4 bases, V lost 3 bases, and 4 bases had no gene match. The chain's CDR3 is CASSFLAGIYNEQFF. In DNA, the CDR3 is TGTGCCAGCAGCTTCCTAGCGGGAATATACAATGAGCAGTTCTTC.

This rearrangement joins TRBV5-6 to TRBJ2-3, with 7 bases fitting TRBD2. The junction had 7 bases not matched to a gene; V was cut back by 2 bases and J by 7 bases. The CDR3 extends over 14 amino acids. Germline assignment: CDR1 SGHDT and CDR2 YYEEEE. CDR3 residues: CASSLGRVRNTQYF. The DNA for the CDR3 is TGTGCCAGCAGCTTAGGGAGGGTTCGTAATACGCAGTATTTT.